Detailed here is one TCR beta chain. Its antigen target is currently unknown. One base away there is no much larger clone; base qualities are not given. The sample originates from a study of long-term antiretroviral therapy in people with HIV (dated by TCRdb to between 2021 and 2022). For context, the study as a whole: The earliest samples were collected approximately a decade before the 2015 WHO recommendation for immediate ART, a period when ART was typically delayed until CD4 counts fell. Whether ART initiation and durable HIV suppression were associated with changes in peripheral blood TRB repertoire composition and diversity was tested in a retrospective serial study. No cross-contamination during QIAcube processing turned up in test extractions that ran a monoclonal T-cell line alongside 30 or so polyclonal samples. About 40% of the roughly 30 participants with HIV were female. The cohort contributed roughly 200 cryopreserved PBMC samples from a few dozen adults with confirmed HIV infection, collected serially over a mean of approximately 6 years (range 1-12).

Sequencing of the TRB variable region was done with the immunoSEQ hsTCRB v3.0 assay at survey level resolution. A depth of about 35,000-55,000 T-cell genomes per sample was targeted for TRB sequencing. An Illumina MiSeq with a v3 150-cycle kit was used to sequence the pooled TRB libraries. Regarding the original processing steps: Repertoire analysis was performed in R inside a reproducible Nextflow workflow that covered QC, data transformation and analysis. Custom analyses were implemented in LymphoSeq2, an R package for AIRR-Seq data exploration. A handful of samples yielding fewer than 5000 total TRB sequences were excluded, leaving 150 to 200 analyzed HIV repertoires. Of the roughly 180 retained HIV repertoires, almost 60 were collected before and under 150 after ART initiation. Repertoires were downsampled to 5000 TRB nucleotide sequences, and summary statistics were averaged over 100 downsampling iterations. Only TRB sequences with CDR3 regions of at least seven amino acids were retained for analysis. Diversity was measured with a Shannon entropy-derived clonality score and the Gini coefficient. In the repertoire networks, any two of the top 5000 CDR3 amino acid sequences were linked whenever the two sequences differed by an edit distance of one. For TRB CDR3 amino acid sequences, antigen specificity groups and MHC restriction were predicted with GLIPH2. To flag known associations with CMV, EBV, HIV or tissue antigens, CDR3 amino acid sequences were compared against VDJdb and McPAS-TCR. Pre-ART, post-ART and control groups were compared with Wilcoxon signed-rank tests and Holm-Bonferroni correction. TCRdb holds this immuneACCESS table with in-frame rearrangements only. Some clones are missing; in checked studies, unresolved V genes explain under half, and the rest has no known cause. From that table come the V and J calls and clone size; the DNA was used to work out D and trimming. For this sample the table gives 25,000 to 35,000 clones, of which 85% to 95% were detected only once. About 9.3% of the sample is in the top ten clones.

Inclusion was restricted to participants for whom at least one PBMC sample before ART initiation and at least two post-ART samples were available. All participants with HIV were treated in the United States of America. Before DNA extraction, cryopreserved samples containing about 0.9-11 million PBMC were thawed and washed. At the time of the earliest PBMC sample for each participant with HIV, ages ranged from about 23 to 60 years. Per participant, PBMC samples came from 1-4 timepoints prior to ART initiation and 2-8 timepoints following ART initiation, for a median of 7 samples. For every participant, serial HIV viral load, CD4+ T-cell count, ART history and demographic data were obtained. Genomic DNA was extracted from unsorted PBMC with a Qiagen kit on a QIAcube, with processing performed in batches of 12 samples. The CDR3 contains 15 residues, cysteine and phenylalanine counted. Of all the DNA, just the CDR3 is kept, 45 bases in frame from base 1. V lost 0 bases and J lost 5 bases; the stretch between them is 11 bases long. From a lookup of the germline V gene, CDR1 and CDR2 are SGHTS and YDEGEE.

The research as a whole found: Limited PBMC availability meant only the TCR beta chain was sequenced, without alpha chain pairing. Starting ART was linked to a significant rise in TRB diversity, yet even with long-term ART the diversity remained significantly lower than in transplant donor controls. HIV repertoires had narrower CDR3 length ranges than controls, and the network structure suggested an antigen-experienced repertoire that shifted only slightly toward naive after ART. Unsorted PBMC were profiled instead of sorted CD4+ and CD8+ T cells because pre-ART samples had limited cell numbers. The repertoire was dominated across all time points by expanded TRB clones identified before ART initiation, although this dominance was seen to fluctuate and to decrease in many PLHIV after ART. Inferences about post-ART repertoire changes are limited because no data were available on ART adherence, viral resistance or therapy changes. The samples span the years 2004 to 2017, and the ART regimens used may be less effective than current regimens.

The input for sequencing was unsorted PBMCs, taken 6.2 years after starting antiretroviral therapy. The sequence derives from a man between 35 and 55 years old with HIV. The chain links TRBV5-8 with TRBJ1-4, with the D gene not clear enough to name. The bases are TGTGCCAGCAGCTTGGCTCTGGGCTTGAATGAAAAACTGTTTTTT. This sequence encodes CASSLALGLNEKLFF.